What follows are 28 T cell receptor beta chains derived from one specimen sequenced in a study of OX40 agonist ivuxolimab in advanced cancers. The protocol was immunoSEQ multiplex PCR, while the TCRdb copy is restricted to in-frame clones and leaves out a portion. The sample lists about 48,000 clones; approximately 90% were seen once. The source material was CD4+ or CD8+ T cells sorted from blood, sampled in a trial of the OX40 agonist ivuxolimab. These receptors were collected from an adult with an advanced solid tumor such as melanoma, head and neck, liver or kidney cancer.

V is TRBV19 and J is TRBJ2-7; TRBD1 matches 9 bases. This CDR3 is built from 15 residues. Germline V gene lookup returns CDR1 LNHDA and CDR2 SQIVND (reference sequence). The V segment lost 2 bases and the J segment 4 bases; nucleotides outside the gene matches: 6. CDR3 sequence reads: CASSINGQGSYEQYF. The CDR3 bases are TGTGCCAGTAGTATAAATGGACAGGGGAGTTACGAGCAGTACTTC.

The V and J genes are TRBV9 and TRBJ2-2; D may be TRBD1 or TRBD2 (5 bases each). The V end lost 1 base, the J end lost 2 bases, and 15 bases lay between the germline ends. The CDR3 runs 17 residues. Looked up from germline, CDR1 is SGDLS and CDR2 is YYNGEE. The CDR3 coding sequence is TGTGCCAGCAGCGTAACGAGGGGCAGACCTAACACCGGGGAGCTGTTTTTT. Translating gives CASSVTRGRPNTGELFF.

This rearrangement joins TRBV7-6 to TRBJ2-3, with 10 bases matching TRBD2. The CDR3 runs to 15 residues. Germline V gene data show CDR1 as SGHVS and CDR2 as FNYEAQ. The trim removed 1 base at V and 3 bases at J, leaving 1 base unmatched. This CDR3 reads CASSLVAGGTDTQYF. The CDR3 DNA sequence: TGTGCCAGCAGCTTAGTAGCGGGGGGTACAGATACGCAGTATTTT.

The V gene is TRBV19, the J gene TRBJ2-1; tentative D call: TRBD2 (6 bases). The CDR3 contains 15 residues. Trimming stripped 1 base from V and 5 bases from J, with 12 bases between. Germline V CDR1 and CDR2: LNHDA, SQIVND (reference sequence). CDR3 sequence: CASSIGRTTHNEQFF. The CDR3 nucleotides read TGTGCCAGTAGTATAGGGAGGACTACTCACAATGAGCAGTTCTTC.

V usage is TRBV28 and J usage is TRBJ1-2, with D perhaps TRBD1 (6 bases). V was cut by 7 bases and J by 4 bases, with 16 bases left in between. Germline V CDR1 and CDR2: MDHEN, SYDVKM. The CDR3 consists of 14 residues. This CDR3 reads CASIGEDSSYGYTF. The CDR3, as DNA: TGTGCCAGCATTGGCGAGGACAGCTCCTATGGCTACACCTTC.

The chain has TRBV13 and TRBJ2-1, with a possible D match to TRBD2 (5 bases). V lost 4 bases and J 0 bases, leaving 10 bases between the germline ends. The CDR3 consists of 15 residues. The germline V gene has CDR1 PRHDT and CDR2 FYEKMQ (reference sequence). The CDR3 nucleotides are TGTGCCAGCAGCTCGGACTTCAGCTCCTACAATGAGCAGTTCTTC. This translates into CASSSDFSSYNEQFF.

V and J are TRBV10-1 and TRBJ2-1; D unclear. The germline CDR1 and CDR2 sequences are WNHNN and SYGVQD (reference sequence). Trimming left V 11 bases short and J 6 bases short, with 5 bases between. The CDR3 is 9 amino acids. The CDR3 sequence is CAPGNEQFF. The DNA for the CDR3 is TGCGCCCCTGGCAATGAGCAGTTCTTC.

The chain uses TRBV4-3 and TRBJ1-1; D is undetermined. Germline V CDR1 and CDR2: LGHNA, YSLEER. The length of the CDR3 is 13 residues. V was clipped by 4 bases and J by 8 bases, with 14 bases between them. The CDR3 DNA reads TGCGCCAGCAGCCCCCGAGTCCTTCAAGAAGCTTTCTTT. This translates into CASSPRVLQEAFF.

This sequence joins TRBV10-3 and TRBJ1-2; TRBD1 matches at 10 bases. The germline V gene has CDR1 ENHRY and CDR2 SYGVKD. Trimming removed 0 bases from V and 6 bases from J; junction bases left unmatched: 10. The CDR3 runs 17 residues. In nucleotides, the CDR3 is TGTGCCATCAGTGAGTCTTGGACAGGGGGAGTTTTGGATGGCTACACCTTC. Translating it yields CAISESWTGGVLDGYTF.

This chain joins TRBV6-5 and TRBJ2-1; D is undetermined. The CDR3 is 13 residues long. Germline V gene sequence: CDR1 MNHEY, CDR2 SVGAGI. The V gene lost 6 bases and the J gene lost 9 bases, with 15 bases spanning the gap. The DNA for the CDR3 is TGTGCCAGCAGCCTATCTGATTCATTTGAGCAGTTCTTC. This codes for CASSLSDSFEQFF.

The table lists this clone with a count of one. This chain uses TRBV27 with TRBJ2-7; no reliable D call. The germline V gene has CDR1 MNHEY and CDR2 SMNVEV (reference sequence). V was pared by 2 bases and J by 1 base, with 6 bases between. This CDR3 comprises 13 residues. CDR3 nucleotide sequence: TGTGCCAGCAGTTTAGCCCAGTCCTACGAGCAGTACTTC. This gives the protein CASSLAQSYEQYF.

This chain links TRBV28 with TRBJ2-1; possibly TRBD1 for D (6 bases). The CDR3 is 15 amino acids. Deletions cut 6 bases from V and 0 bases from J, with 12 bases between. CDR1 and CDR2 from the germline V gene are MDHEN and SYDVKM. This CDR3 reads CASRPSGVSYNEQFF. DNA of the CDR3: TGTGCCAGCAGACCCTCAGGGGTCTCCTACAATGAGCAGTTCTTC.

This clone appeared once. This chain joins TRBV18 and TRBJ2-7, with a possible D match to TRBD2 (6 bases). The CDR3 contains 14 residues. Germline CDR1 reads KGHSH; CDR2 reads LQKENI. The V end was cut by 2 bases, the J end by 4 bases, with 12 bases between. The CDR3 DNA reads as TGTGCCAGCTCACCAGCCGGGACTGGGTACGAGCAGTACTTC. Translating it yields CASSPAGTGYEQYF.

V is TRBV5-1 and J is TRBJ2-7; 10 bases align to TRBD2. Germline-derived CDR1 and CDR2 are SGHRS and YFSETQ. The CDR3 runs 15 residues. The trim removed 4 bases at V and 2 bases at J, leaving 6 bases unmatched. Here the CDR3 reads CASSGSGGTPYEQYF. DNA for the CDR3: TGCGCCAGCAGCGGTAGCGGGGGGACCCCCTACGAGCAGTACTTC.

In nucleotides, the CDR3 is TGTGCCAGCAGCCAAGTGGGTGGGGCAGGGATCGTCGAGCAGTACTTC. As protein: CASSQVGGAGIVEQYF. This sequence joins TRBV7-9 and TRBJ2-7; D may be TRBD1 (5 bases). V shed 5 bases and J shed 6 bases, with 23 bases lying between them. The length of the CDR3 is 16 residues. Germline V gene data show CDR1 as SEHNR and CDR2 as FQNEAQ (reference sequence).

This clone was seen a single time. This chain uses TRBV5-4 with TRBJ1-1, with TRBD1 matching 10 bases. CDR1 is SGHNT and CDR2 is YYREEE in the germline V gene (reference sequence). CDR3 length: 19 amino acids. The junction had 17 bases not matched to a gene; V was cut back by 0 bases and J by 6 bases. Here the CDR3 reads CASSLALGTGAPFAPEAFF. CDR3 nucleotide sequence: TGTGCCAGCAGCTTGGCTTTGGGGACAGGGGCTCCCTTTGCCCCTGAAGCTTTCTTT.

This clone was counted a single time. The rearrangement uses TRBV9 and TRBJ2-7; D unclear. Germline CDR1 and CDR2: SGDLS and YYNGEE. This CDR3 region has 14 residues. Trimming shortened V by 2 bases and J by 2 bases, and 11 bases separated the two germline ends. In DNA, the CDR3 is TGTGCCAGCAGCGTGGGTCATCAGACCTACGAGCAGTACTTC. This gives the protein CASSVGHQTYEQYF.

The chain couples TRBV30 to TRBJ2-3, with D perhaps matching TRBD2 (7 bases). V shed 3 bases and J shed 5 bases, with 12 bases lying between them. The CDR3 runs to 13 residues. CDR1 is GTSNPN and CDR2 is SVGIG in the germline V gene (reference sequence). The CDR3 is CAWRGGAEDTQYF. CDR3 nucleotide sequence: TGTGCCTGGAGAGGGGGGGCGGAAGATACGCAGTATTTT.

This rearrangement joins TRBV6-5 to TRBJ2-1; D is unresolved. V was pared by 4 bases and J by 4 bases, with 2 bases between. This CDR3 contains 11 residues. In germline, CDR1 is MNHEY, CDR2 SVGAGI. The CDR3 DNA reads TGTGCCAGCAGTTTGTACAATGAGCAGTTCTTC. Protein sequence: CASSLYNEQFF.

The chain is built from TRBV11-3 and TRBJ2-3; 8 nucleotides line up with TRBD2. Germline-derived CDR1 and CDR2 are SGHNT and YENEEA. Unmatched junction bases numbered 3, after V lost 0 bases and J lost 4 bases. There are 15 residues in the CDR3. The CDR3 bases are TGTGCCAGCAGCTTAGATAGCGGGGTCTCAGATACGCAGTATTTT. This translates into CASSLDSGVSDTQYF.

V is TRBV7-9 and J is TRBJ1-2, with 9 bases aligning to TRBD1. Germline CDR1 SEHNR, CDR2 FQNEAQ (reference sequence). The length of the CDR3 is 15 residues. Germline trimming cut 4 bases from V and 8 bases from J; bases unmatched to any gene: 11. CDR3 protein: CASSSPRDRVYGYTF. The CDR3 nucleotides are TGTGCCAGCAGCTCACCCCGGGACAGGGTCTACGGCTACACCTTC. Based on the CDR3 plus reference TRBV7-9 and TRBJ1-2, the full variable domain is DTGVSQNPRHKITKRGQNVTFRCDPISEHNRLYWYRQTLGQGPEFLTYFQNEAQLEKSRLLSDRFSAERPKGSFSTLEIQRTEQGDSAMYLCASSSPRDRVYGYTFGSGTRLTVV.

This clone came up once. The J gene is TRBJ1-4, the V gene TRBV7-9; 7 nucleotides line up with TRBD1. This CDR3 comprises 17 residues. Germline V gene lookup returns CDR1 SEHNR and CDR2 FQNEAQ (reference sequence). J lost 0 bases, V lost 4 bases, and 8 bases had no gene match. The CDR3 sequence is CASSSGQSFATNEKLFF. The CDR3 region has the DNA TGTGCCAGCAGCTCGGGACAGTCGTTCGCAACTAATGAAAAACTGTTTTTT. Full variable domain (rest looked up from reference TRBV7-9 and TRBJ1-4): DTGVSQNPRHKITKRGQNVTFRCDPISEHNRLYWYRQTLGQGPEFLTYFQNEAQLEKSRLLSDRFSAERPKGSFSTLEIQRTEQGDSAMYLCASSSGQSFATNEKLFFGSGTQLSVL.

This rearrangement joins TRBV7-2 to TRBJ1-3; 7 bases are shared with TRBD1. This CDR3 region has 15 residues. Trimming at V came to 1 base and at J to 3 bases, leaving 3 bases not matched to a gene. The V gene's germline CDR1 is SGHTA and CDR2 FQGNSA. The CDR3 here is CASSLVTGYGNTIYF. The CDR3 DNA reads TGTGCCAGCAGCTTAGTGACAGGGTATGGAAACACCATATATTTT.

The chain couples TRBV7-9 to TRBJ1-5; D not resolved. The CDR3 sequence is 13 residues long. Germline V gene lookup returns CDR1 SEHNR and CDR2 FQNEAQ (reference sequence). Trimming took 3 bases from V and 2 from J, leaving 5 bases between them. This CDR3 is CASSFGGNQPQHF. CDR3 coding DNA: TGTGCCAGCAGCTTTGGGGGCAATCAGCCCCAGCATTTT.

The chain combines TRBV5-5 with TRBJ1-6; maybe TRBD1 (5 bases). Trimming pared 0 bases from V and 7 bases from J, leaving 8 bases between. The CDR3 runs to 14 residues. CDR1 is SGHKS, CDR2 YYEKEE, per germline (reference sequence). In DNA, the CDR3 is TGTGCCAGCAGCTTGGGGGGCGCGAATTCACCCCTCCACTTT. Translation: CASSLGGANSPLHF.

The rearrangement uses TRBV28 and TRBJ2-6, with 10 bases matching TRBD1. This CDR3 has 17 residues. Germline V CDR1 and CDR2: MDHEN, SYDVKM. V was clipped by 6 bases and J by 0 bases; unmatched bases: 5. The CDR3 DNA reads TGTGCCAGCAGCCGACAGGGGGCAGTCTCTGGGGCCAACGTCCTGACTTTC. Translated, it gives CASSRQGAVSGANVLTF.

This clone was seen more than once but under ten times. V gene TRBV18 combines with J gene TRBJ1-6, with D perhaps matching TRBD1 (5 bases). V lost 4 bases and J 12 bases, leaving 10 bases between the germline ends. The CDR3 sequence is 12 residues long. Germline V gives CDR1 KGHSH, CDR2 LQKENI. In nucleotides, the CDR3 is TGTGCCAGCTCACTCGAGGGGCTACCCCTCCACTTT. Protein: CASSLEGLPLHF.

The CDR3 is CASNDGAEAFF. DNA for the CDR3: TGTGCCAGCAATGACGGAGCTGAAGCTTTCTTT. This sequence joins TRBV6-5 and TRBJ1-1; no clear D gene. This CDR3 is 11 amino acids long. V was cut by 7 bases and J by 6 bases, with 9 bases left in between. CDR1 and CDR2 (germline): MNHEY, SVGAGI.